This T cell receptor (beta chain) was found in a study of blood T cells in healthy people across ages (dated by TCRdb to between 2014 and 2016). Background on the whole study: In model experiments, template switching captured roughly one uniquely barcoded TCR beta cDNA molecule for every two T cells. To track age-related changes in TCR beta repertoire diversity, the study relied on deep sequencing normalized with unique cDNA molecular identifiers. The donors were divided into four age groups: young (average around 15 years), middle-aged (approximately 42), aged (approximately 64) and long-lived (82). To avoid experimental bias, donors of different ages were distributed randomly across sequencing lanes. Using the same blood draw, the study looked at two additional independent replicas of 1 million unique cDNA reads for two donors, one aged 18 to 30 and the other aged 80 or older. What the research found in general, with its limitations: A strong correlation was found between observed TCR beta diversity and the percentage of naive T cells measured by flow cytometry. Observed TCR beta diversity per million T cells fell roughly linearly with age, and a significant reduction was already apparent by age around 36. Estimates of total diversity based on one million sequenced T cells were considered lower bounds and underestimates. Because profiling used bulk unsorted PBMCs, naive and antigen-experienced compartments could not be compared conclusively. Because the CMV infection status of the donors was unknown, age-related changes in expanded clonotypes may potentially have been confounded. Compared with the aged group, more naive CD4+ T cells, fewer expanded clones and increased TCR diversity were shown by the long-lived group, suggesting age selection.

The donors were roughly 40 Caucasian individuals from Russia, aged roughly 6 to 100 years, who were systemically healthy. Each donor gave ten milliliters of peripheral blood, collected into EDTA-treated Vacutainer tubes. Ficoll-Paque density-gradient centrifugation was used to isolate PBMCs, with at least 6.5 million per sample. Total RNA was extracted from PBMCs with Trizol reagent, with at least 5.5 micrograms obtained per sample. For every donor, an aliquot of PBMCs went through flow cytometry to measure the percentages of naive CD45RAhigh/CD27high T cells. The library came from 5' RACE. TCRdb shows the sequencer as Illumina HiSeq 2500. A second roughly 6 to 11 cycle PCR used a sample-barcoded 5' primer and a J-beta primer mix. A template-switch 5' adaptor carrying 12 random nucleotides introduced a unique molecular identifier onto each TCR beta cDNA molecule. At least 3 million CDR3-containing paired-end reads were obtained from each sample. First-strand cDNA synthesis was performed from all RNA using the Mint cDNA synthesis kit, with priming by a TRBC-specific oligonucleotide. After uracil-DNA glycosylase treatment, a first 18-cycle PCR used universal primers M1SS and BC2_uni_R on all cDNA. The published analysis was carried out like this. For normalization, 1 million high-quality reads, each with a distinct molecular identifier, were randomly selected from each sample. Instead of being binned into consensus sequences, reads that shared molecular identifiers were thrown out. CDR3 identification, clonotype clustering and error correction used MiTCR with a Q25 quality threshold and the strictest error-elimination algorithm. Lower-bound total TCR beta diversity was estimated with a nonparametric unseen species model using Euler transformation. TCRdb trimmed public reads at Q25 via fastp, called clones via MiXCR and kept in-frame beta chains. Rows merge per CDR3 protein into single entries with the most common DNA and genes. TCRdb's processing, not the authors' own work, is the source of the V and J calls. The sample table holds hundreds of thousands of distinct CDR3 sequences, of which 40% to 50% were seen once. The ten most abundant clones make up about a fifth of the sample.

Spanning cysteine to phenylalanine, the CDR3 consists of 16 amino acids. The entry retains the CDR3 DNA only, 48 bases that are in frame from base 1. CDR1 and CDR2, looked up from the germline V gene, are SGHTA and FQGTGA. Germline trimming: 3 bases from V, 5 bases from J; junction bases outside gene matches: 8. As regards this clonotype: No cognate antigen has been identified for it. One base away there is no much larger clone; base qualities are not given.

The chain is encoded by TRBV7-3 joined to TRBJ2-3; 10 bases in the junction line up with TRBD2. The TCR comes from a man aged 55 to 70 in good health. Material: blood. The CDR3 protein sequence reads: CASSLERGGGRDTQYF. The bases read TGTGCCAGCAGCTTGGAGCGGGGGGGCGGGAGAGATACGCAGTATTTT.